A selection of T cell receptor beta chains follows, all from one sample in a study of PD-1 blockade in classical Hodgkin lymphoma. Sequencing was performed with immunoSEQ multiplex PCR; in TCRdb, only in-frame clones are kept and a portion is missing. The sample consists of more than 35,000 clones, about three quarters of them appearing once. The material sequenced was peripheral blood mononuclear cells (PBMCs), taken at baseline. The receptors come from a human donor with classical Hodgkin lymphoma. The CDR3 runs from the conserved cysteine through the conserved F or W. A D gene is named only where the DNA matches it firmly. Size tells how often a clone was seen (once, few, many) or the class of an expanded clone, and some rows leave it out.

clone size,J gene,CDR3 length,V gene,D gene,CDR3 DNA,CDR3 protein
once,TRBJ2-1,11,TRBV30,.,TGTGCCTGGAGTGGGGGCAATGAGCAGTTCTTC,CAWSGGNEQFF
.,TRBJ2-3,11,TRBV14,.,TGTGCCAGCAGGGGTGTAGATACGCAGTATTTT,CASRGVDTQYF
.,TRBJ1-1,15,TRBV10-2,.,TGCGCCAGCAGTGAGGGGGACCTCCGCCCCACTGAAGCTTTCTTT,CASSEGDLRPTEAFF
.,TRBJ2-3,14,TRBV28,.,TGTGCCAGCAGAAGGGGGGGTGCGCCAGATACGCAGTATTTT,CASRRGGAPDTQYF
.,TRBJ2-1,14,TRBV28,TRBD2,TGTGCCAGCAGTTTGATAGAGCGGGGGAATGAGCAGTTCTTC,CASSLIERGNEQFF
few,TRBJ2-3,15,TRBV27,TRBD2,TGTGCCAGCAGTTTTCTAGCGGGAGCACCGGGGGGGCAGTATTTT,CASSFLAGAPGGQYF
.,TRBJ2-1,14,TRBV15,TRBD2,TGTGCCACCAGCAGAGTTAGCGGGGGGAATGAGCAGTTCTTC,CATSRVSGGNEQFF
.,TRBJ1-5,14,TRBV9,.,TGTGCCAGCAGCGAGGGGACTAGCAATCAGCCCCAGCATTTT,CASSEGTSNQPQHF
once,TRBJ2-3,14,TRBV28,.,TGTGCCAGCAGTTTGGAGGGGGGAGATGGTACGCAGTATTTT,CASSLEGGDGTQYF
.,TRBJ2-7,15,TRBV27,TRBD1,TGTGCCAGCAGTTCACTCCGGGACAGCAACTACGAGCAGTACTTC,CASSSLRDSNYEQYF
.,TRBJ2-4,14,TRBV7-2,TRBD1,TGTGCCAGCAGCTTAAGTGGGATGGGTACAGGGGGGTACTTC,CASSLSGMGTGGYF
.,TRBJ2-1,15,TRBV19,.,TGTGCCAGTAGTATAGTGTTTGGGGGGAGAAGTGAGCAGTTCTTC,CASSIVFGGRSEQFF
.,TRBJ1-2,13,TRBV7-3,.,TGTGCCAGCAGCTTATCGGTGGGAGGAGGCTACACCTTC,CASSLSVGGGYTF
.,TRBJ2-2,15,TRBV6-5,.,TGTGCCAGCAGTCGAAGATCGACCTACACCGGGGAGCTGTTTTTT,CASSRRSTYTGELFF
.,TRBJ2-5,15,TRBV5-1,.,TGCGCCAGCAGCTTGGGGGACGGAAAAGTGGAGACCCAGTACTTC,CASSLGDGKVETQYF
.,TRBJ2-5,14,TRBV6-5,.,TGTGCCAGCAGCCGGAGGACGCAGCAAGAGACCCAGTACTTC,CASSRRTQQETQYF
once,TRBJ2-7,13,TRBV29-1,.,TGCAGCGTTGGCCAGGGGCCCCCCTACGAGCAGTACTTC,CSVGQGPPYEQYF
.,TRBJ1-5,15,TRBV6-6,.,TGTGCCAGCAGTTACTCGAATGCAGGGGTAGGGGGCCAGCATTTT,CASSYSNAGVGGQHF
.,TRBJ1-1,14,TRBV5-4,.,TGTGCCAGCAGCCCGTACGGCTTCGACAGTGAAGCTTTCTTT,CASSPYGFDSEAFF
few,TRBJ1-2,14,TRBV29-1,.,TGCAGCGTTCCAACTAGAGGGGGAGTACATGGCTACACCTTC,CSVPTRGGVHGYTF
.,TRBJ1-4,15,TRBV19,.,TGTGCCAGTAGCGGCAGGGAGCCGGCTAATGAAAAACTGTTTTTT,CASSGREPANEKLFF
.,TRBJ2-1,12,TRBV7-2,.,TGTGCCAGCAGCTTAGGATACAATGAGCAGTTCTTC,CASSLGYNEQFF
.,TRBJ2-1,15,TRBV25-1,.,TGTGCCAGCAGTGAATACAGGGGGGGTGGCGGTGAGCAGTTCTTC,CASSEYRGGGGEQFF
.,TRBJ1-5,14,TRBV6-5,TRBD1,TGTGCCAGCAGTCCCCACAGGGGGAATCAGCCCCAGCATTTT,CASSPHRGNQPQHF
.,TRBJ2-2,17,TRBV5-6,TRBD1,TGTGCCAGCAGCTTGGACCTAGGACAGGGGTACACCGGGGAGCTGTTTTTT,CASSLDLGQGYTGELFF
.,TRBJ2-6,13,TRBV29-1,.,TGCAGCGTTGAAGAGGCCAACCTGAACGTCCTGACTTTC,CSVEEANLNVLTF
.,TRBJ1-5,14,TRBV15,.,TGTGCTACCAGTAGCCTTGCAGGGGCTCAGCCCCAGCATTTT,CATSSLAGAQPQHF
.,TRBJ2-5,15,TRBV5-4,TRBD2,TGTGCCAGCAGCGTGGGACTAGCGGTCGGAGAGACCCAGTACTTC,CASSVGLAVGETQYF
.,TRBJ2-1,18,TRBV4-1,.,TGCGCCAGCAGCCAATTAAGTGGCAGGTTAAGCTCCTACAATGAGCAGTTCTTC,CASSQLSGRLSSYNEQFF
.,TRBJ2-1,15,TRBV2,TRBD2,TGTGCCAGCACGTTTACTAGCGGCCTCGGGAATGAGCAGTTCTTC,CASTFTSGLGNEQFF
.,TRBJ2-1,13,TRBV28,.,TGTGCCAGCAGTTTGAGGCCCGACAATGAGCAGTTCTTC,CASSLRPDNEQFF
.,TRBJ2-5,18,TRBV6-1,TRBD2,TGTGCCAGCAGTGAAGCACCCGGACTAGCGGGAGTCCGAGAGACCCAGTACTTC,CASSEAPGLAGVRETQYF
.,TRBJ2-1,13,TRBV5-1,.,TGCGCCAGCAGCAGGACTTCATACAATGAGCAGTTCTTC,CASSRTSYNEQFF